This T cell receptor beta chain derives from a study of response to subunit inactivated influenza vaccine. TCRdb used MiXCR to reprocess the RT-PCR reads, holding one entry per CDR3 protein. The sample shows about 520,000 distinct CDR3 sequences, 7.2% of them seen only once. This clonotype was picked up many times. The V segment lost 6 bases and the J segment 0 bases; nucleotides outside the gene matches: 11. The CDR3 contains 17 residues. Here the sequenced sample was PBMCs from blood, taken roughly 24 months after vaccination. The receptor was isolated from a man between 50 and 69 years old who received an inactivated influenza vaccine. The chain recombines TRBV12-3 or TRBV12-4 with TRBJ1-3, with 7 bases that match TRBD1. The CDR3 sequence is CASSSGQVLTSGNTIYF. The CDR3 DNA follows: TGTGCCAGCAGCTCCGGACAGGTGCTCACCTCTGGAAACACCATATATTTT.